These 8 T cell receptor beta chains came from one sample sequenced in a study of T cell responses to AZD1222 COVID-19 vaccine. Generated by immunoSEQ multiplex PCR, the TCRdb table keeps only in-frame clones and is missing some. The sample lists more than 150,000 clones; about nine tenths were seen once. The sample here was peripheral blood, taken 28 days after the second AZD1222 dose. The receptors stem from an adult who received the AZD1222 COVID-19 vaccine.

The chain couples TRBV15 to TRBJ1-3, with D possibly TRBD1 on 6 matching bases. The germline V gene encodes CDR1 LNHNV and CDR2 YYDKDF (reference sequence). Trimming pared 8 bases from V and 1 base from J, leaving 12 bases between. The CDR3 length is 14 residues. In nucleotides, the CDR3 is TGTGCCACCTGTAAGGGGGAATCTGGAAACACCATATATTTT. Its protein is CATCKGESGNTIYF.

This chain joins TRBV4-2 and TRBJ2-3, with 8 positions matching TRBD2. Trimming removed 2 bases from V and 0 bases from J; junction bases left unmatched: 7. This CDR3 is 17 amino acids long. CDR1 and CDR2 from the germline V gene are LGHNA and YNFKEQ. The CDR3 here is CASSQHRAGASTDTQYF. CDR3 coding DNA: TGTGCCAGCAGCCAACACAGAGCGGGGGCTAGCACAGATACGCAGTATTTT.

The genes are TRBV6-6 and TRBJ2-1; a weak D match, TRBD2 (6 bases). CDR1 is MNHNY, CDR2 SVGAGI, per germline (reference sequence). The length of the CDR3 is 15 residues. Trimming pared 5 bases from V and 2 bases from J, leaving 13 bases between. In nucleotides, the CDR3 is TGTGCCAGCAGTGGTGATCGGAGGGCCTACAATGAGCAGTTCTTC. Translated, it gives CASSGDRRAYNEQFF.

The V call is TRBV21-1, the J call TRBJ2-5; the tabulated D call, TRBD2, remains unverified against the DNA. TRBV21-1 is given as a pseudogene. This CDR3 spans 16 amino acids. The CDR3 region has the DNA TGTGCCAGCAGCTATCGAGGACTAGCGGGGGGAGAGACCCAGTACTTC. Encoded protein: CASSYRGLAGGETQYF.

The chain recombines TRBV27 with TRBJ1-4, with D possibly being TRBD1 (6 bases). Germline V gene lookup returns CDR1 MNHEY and CDR2 SMNVEV (reference sequence). Trimming left V 5 bases short and J 8 bases short, with 24 bases between. The CDR3 sequence is 17 residues long. CDR3 in DNA: TGTGCCAGCAGTCCCCTTGTGTTGGGGGCGGTTAGCGAAAAACTGTTTTTT. It yields the protein CASSPLVLGAVSEKLFF.

The chain combines TRBV5-8 with TRBJ2-1; D is unresolved. This CDR3 contains 13 residues. Looked up from germline, CDR1 is SGHTS and CDR2 is YDEGEE. V was trimmed by 8 bases and J by 1 base, leaving 10 bases between them. The DNA of the CDR3 is TGTGCCAGGGGCTCGCGATCCTACAATGAGCAGTTCTTC. This translates into CARGSRSYNEQFF.

The chain's CDR3 is CASSLELGRAFGETQYF. CDR3 coding DNA: TGTGCCAGCAGCTTGGAACTTGGCAGGGCGTTTGGTGAGACCCAGTACTTC. The J gene is TRBJ2-5, the V gene TRBV5-6, with a tentative D call TRBD1 (5 bases). V shed 0 bases and J shed 5 bases, with 20 bases lying between them. The CDR3 is 17 amino acids. Germline-derived CDR1 and CDR2 are SGHDT and YYEEEE.

CDR3: CASSQDAGAVDTEAFF. The CDR3 nucleotides are TGTGCCAGCAGCCAAGATGCAGGGGCGGTGGACACTGAAGCTTTCTTT. The V and J genes are TRBV4-2 and TRBJ1-1; D is possibly TRBD1 (6 bases). Trimming took 0 bases from V and 3 from J, leaving 14 bases between them. The CDR3 loop spans 16 amino acids. The germline CDR1 and CDR2 sequences are LGHNA and YNFKEQ.